This T cell receptor (beta chain) was sequenced in a study of blood T cell repertoires in COVID-19 (dated by TCRdb to 2018 to 2020). Regarding the complete study: Collaborator samples came from the United States, Italy and Spain and covered acute and convalescent phases of COVID-19. The prospective study material was composed of cDNA or gDNA derived from T cells, B-cell-depleted T cells, or PBMCs. The dataset comprised deeply sampled blood TCRbeta repertoires from subjects exposed to, actively infected with, or recovered from COVID-19. Where available, HLA class I and class II types were obtained from metadata supplied by the sample provider rather than from assay-based typing. Sample metadata almost always included a de-identified subject ID, COVID-19 status, age in years and sex. The repertoires were released in a freely available public database intended as a resource for research on the immune response to SARS-CoV-2. The samples were drawn from the first 160 participants of the ongoing ImmuneRACE study and from 1,254 subjects provided by 6 global collaborators.

TCRbeta CDR3 regions were amplified from genomic DNA using the immunoSEQ Assay, a bias-controlled multiplex PCR. Under the source paper's analysis protocol: The number of nucleated cells in each sample was estimated by amplification of reference gene primers within the assay. To quantify the absolute abundance of each unique TCRbeta CDR3 rearrangement, sequence reads were collapsed and filtered. Productive Simpson clonality was computed per sample as the square root of Simpson's diversity index over productive rearrangements. TCRdb carries this immuneACCESS record with in-frame sequences only. Its versions omit some clonotypes, under half of them owing to an unresolved V gene in the studies checked, with the rest unexplained. D and trimming were read from the DNA, whereas the V and J calls and clone size are those reported in that table. The sample has under 300,000 clones on record, roughly nine tenths of them singletons. Together, the top ten hold about 1.7% of the sample.

Participants in the prospective study were aged 18 to 89 years, lived in under 30 United States geographic areas, and enrolled through a virtual design. Cohort assignment in the prospective study relied on participant-reported clinical history from a screening survey and a study questionnaire. Recovered participants in ImmuneRACE Cohort 3 were defined as having two consecutive negative NP/OP PCR tests, clearance from a healthcare professional, or resolution of symptoms. In the prospective study, mobile phlebotomists collected whole blood, serum and a nasopharyngeal or oropharyngeal swab from each participant. Over an approximately two-month period, participants in the prospective study had the option of providing additional blood draws and questionnaires. Before DNA extraction, blood samples from the prospective study were shipped at room temperature or frozen. This clone turned up a few times. Its antigen target is currently unknown. Base qualities are not at hand, and no much larger clone is one base apart.

The research as a whole found: The quantity of clinical and demographic metadata differed by source and by participant and was supplied without curation.

This receptor was obtained from a woman in her thirties or forties who had recovered from COVID-19. Input material: PBMCs or T cells enriched from blood (not recorded which).

The sequence in DNA is TGTGCCAGCAGCTTAGGCGGCGGGAGAATTACAGATACGCAGTATTTT. Protein translation: CASSLGGGRITDTQYF. The sequence is built from TRBV11-2 and TRBJ2-3, and TRBD2 aligns with 7 junction nucleotides. The germline V gene gives CDR1 as SGHAT and CDR2 as FQNNGV. The CDR3 holds 16 amino acids from the cysteine to the phenylalanine. Of the read, only the CDR3 DNA is kept; its 48 bases are in frame from base 1. V lost 1 base and J lost 3 bases, and the count of bases not matched to a germline gene is 7.